The present T cell receptor beta chain was sequenced within a study of OX40 agonist ivuxolimab in advanced cancers. The table came from immunoSEQ multiplex PCR; TCRdb's copy has only in-frame clones and leaves some out. The sample consists of 100,000 or so clones, 80% to 90% of them appearing once. Trimming took 4 bases from V and 3 from J, leaving 16 bases between them. Germline CDR1 SGHTS, CDR2 YDEGEE. The CDR3 is 16 amino acids. This TCR derives from an adult with an advanced solid tumor such as melanoma, head and neck, liver or kidney cancer. The genes are TRBV5-8 and TRBJ1-4; D gene ambiguous. Specimen: CD4+ or CD8+ T cells sorted from blood, collected in a trial of the OX40 agonist ivuxolimab. The CDR3 reads CASSQIRTAPNEKLFF. CDR3 nucleotides: TGTGCCAGCAGCCAAATTAGGACTGCTCCTAATGAAAAACTGTTTTTT.